This T cell receptor (beta chain) was identified during a study of blood T cell repertoires in COVID-19. Study-wide context: Sample material is recorded as cDNA or gDNA derived from T cells, B-cell-depleted T cells, or PBMCs.

Original handling: Reference gene primer amplification gave nucleated cell count estimates. The repertoire was sequenced with immunoSEQ multiplex PCR; TCRdb's copy has only in-frame clones and lacks some. D and trimming were read from the DNA, whereas the V and J calls and clone size are those reported in that table. The sample has hundreds of thousands of clones; roughly 85% are singletons. Only a few counts were recorded for this clone. This CDR3 has 12 residues. CDR1 and CDR2 from the germline V gene are MNHEY and SVGAGI. Trimming took 5 bases from V and 11 from J, leaving 13 bases between them. The chain uses TRBV6-5 and TRBJ1-5, with D maybe TRBD1 (6 bases). Source material: peripheral blood. The sequence was collected from a human donor in a cohort sampled during active COVID-19. CDR3 sequence reads: CASSPDSLAQHF. DNA for the CDR3: TGTGCCAGCAGTCCGGACAGCTTGGCCCAGCATTTT.